Listed below are T cell receptor beta chains from one sample, sequenced in a study of CD8+ T cells in alopecia areata. Some clones are missing from TCRdb's copy, which holds only in-frame ones; the method was immunoSEQ multiplex PCR. The sample includes 98,000 or so clones, approximately 60% of them seen just once. The sequencing sample was made of CD8+ T cells sorted from blood. These TCRs come from a human donor in good health. The CDR3 runs from the conserved cysteine through the conserved F or W. The D gene is left open where the match is weak. Expanded clones are given a class, and other clones once, few, many or no size at all.

v_call,clone_size,d_call,j_call,cdr3_aa,cdr3_nt
TRBV7-9,few,-,TRBJ2-1,CASSPAVGYNEQFF,TGTGCCAGCAGCCCAGCAGTGGGGTACAATGAGCAGTTCTTC
TRBV5-1,-,TRBD2,TRBJ2-4,CASSGGGDPENIQYF,TGCGCCAGCAGCGGGGGAGGGGACCCCGAAAACATTCAGTACTTC
TRBV29-1,-,-,TRBJ2-4,CSVDGFLGTAKNIQYF,TGCAGCGTTGACGGTTTTCTAGGGACAGCCAAAAACATTCAGTACTTC
TRBV28,few,TRBD1,TRBJ2-5,CASSLPRQGKETQYF,TGTGCCAGCAGTTTACCTAGACAGGGTAAAGAGACCCAGTACTTC
TRBV4-1,-,-,TRBJ2-2,CASSRIEGTGELFF,TGCGCCAGCAGCAGGATCGAGGGGACCGGGGAGCTGTTTTTT
TRBV27,-,TRBD1,TRBJ2-7,CASSSGQGADEQYF,TGTGCCAGCAGTTCCGGGCAGGGGGCCGACGAGCAGTACTTC
TRBV5-4,-,TRBD2,TRBJ2-3,CASSLTSRSLSF,TGTGCCAGCAGCCTGACTAGCAGATCCCTTTCTTTT
TRBV7-2,-,TRBD2,TRBJ2-5,CASSPGLAVETQYF,TGTGCCAGCAGCCCCGGACTAGCGGTGGAGACCCAGTACTTC
TRBV4-1,-,-,TRBJ2-7,CASSQQGTGSYEQYF,TGCGCCAGCAGCCAACAGGGAACAGGCTCCTACGAGCAGTACTTC
TRBV4-3,-,TRBD1,TRBJ1-2,CASSQGKTGNYGYTF,TGCGCCAGCAGCCAAGGGAAGACAGGGAACTATGGCTACACCTTC
TRBV5-6,-,-,TRBJ1-2,CASSSGGTSYGYTF,TGTGCCAGCAGCTCGGGCGGAACGAGCTATGGCTACACCTTC
TRBV2,-,-,TRBJ2-5,CASSELQGNAQYF,TGTGCCAGCAGTGAATTACAGGGTAATGCCCAGTACTTC
TRBV13,few,-,TRBJ1-1,CASSLAGEGTEAFF,TGTGCCAGCAGCTTAGCGGGGGAGGGGACTGAAGCTTTCTTT
TRBV7-2,-,-,TRBJ1-1,CASSLEEMAAGTEAFF,TGTGCCAGCAGCTTAGAAGAGATGGCGGCTGGCACTGAAGCTTTCTTT
TRBV7-9,-,-,TRBJ2-7,CASSLNGAPLGQYF,TGTGCCAGCAGCTTAAATGGGGCCCCCCTGGGGCAGTACTTC
TRBV5-6,-,-,TRBJ2-2,CASSLMGVTNTGELFF,TGTGCCAGCAGCTTGATGGGGGTTACGAACACCGGGGAGCTGTTTTTT
TRBV25-1,-,TRBD1,TRBJ2-5,CASSGQDQETQYF,TGTGCCAGCTCCGGACAGGACCAAGAGACCCAGTACTTC
TRBV29-1,-,TRBD1,TRBJ2-7,CSGGTGTYEQYF,TGCAGCGGGGGGACAGGCACCTACGAGCAGTACTTC
TRBV5-1,-,-,TRBJ2-1,CASSLAGDEQFF,TGCGCCAGCAGCTTGGCAGGGGATGAGCAGTTCTTC
TRBV7-2,-,-,TRBJ1-2,CASSPTGGNYGYTF,TGTGCCAGCAGCCCCACGGGTGGTAACTATGGCTACACCTTC
TRBV15,few,-,TRBJ2-3,CATSRDPGRFTDTQYF,TGTGCCACCAGCAGGGACCCGGGGCGGTTCACAGATACGCAGTATTTT
TRBV13,-,TRBD2,TRBJ2-7,CASSLALAGGWEQYF,TGTGCCAGCAGCTTAGCCCTAGCGGGGGGCTGGGAGCAGTACTTC
TRBV11-2,few,-,TRBJ2-7,CASSRILGAYEQYF,TGTGCCAGCAGCCGTATTTTGGGGGCCTACGAGCAGTACTTC
TRBV29-1,-,-,TRBJ2-2,CSVGSPRYANTGELFF,TGCAGCGTTGGAAGTCCCCGATACGCGAACACCGGGGAGCTGTTTTTT
TRBV28,-,TRBD1,TRBJ2-6,CASSCFRDSWLGTGANVLTF,TGTGCCAGCAGTTGCTTTCGGGACAGCTGGCTAGGTACGGGGGCCAACGTCCTGACTTTC
TRBV11-2,few,-,TRBJ2-3,CASSLGVMNTDTQYF,TGTGCCAGCAGCTTAGGAGTCATGAACACAGATACGCAGTATTTT
TRBV7-9,-,-,TRBJ2-3,CASSAFGGTDTQYF,TGTGCCAGCAGCGCCTTCGGGGGCACAGATACGCAGTATTTT
TRBV28,few,TRBD1,TRBJ1-2,CASSSRDRFYGYTF,TGTGCCAGCAGTTCGCGGGACAGGTTCTATGGCTACACCTTC
TRBV19,-,-,TRBJ2-1,CASSIWAGQIDEQFF,TGTGCCAGTAGTATATGGGCAGGGCAAATCGATGAGCAGTTCTTC
TRBV6-5,-,-,TRBJ2-1,CASSDYYNEQFF,TGTGCCAGCAGCGACTATTACAATGAGCAGTTCTTC
TRBV25-1,-,TRBD1,TRBJ2-7,CASTGTGSYEQYF,TGTGCCAGCACCGGGACAGGGTCCTACGAGCAGTACTTC
TRBV4-1,few,TRBD2,TRBJ2-5,CASSPGLAGGRLQETQYF,TGCGCCAGCAGCCCCGGACTAGCGGGGGGCCGACTCCAAGAGACCCAGTACTTC
TRBV29-1,-,-,TRBJ1-2,CSVPGLDYGYTF,TGCAGCGTTCCGGGACTGGACTATGGCTACACCTTC
TRBV13,few,TRBD1,TRBJ2-3,CASSLGGAGGLADTQYF,TGTGCCAGCAGCTTAGGCGGAGCAGGGGGTCTCGCAGATACGCAGTATTTT
TRBV6-4,few,TRBD2,TRBJ2-3,CASSNLAGGTDTQYF,TGTGCCAGCAGCAACCTAGCGGGGGGCACAGATACGCAGTATTTT
TRBV14,-,TRBD2,TRBJ2-1,CASSIGGGPYNEQFF,TGTGCCAGCAGCATTGGCGGGGGGCCCTACAATGAGCAGTTCTTC
TRBV5-1,few,-,TRBJ2-6,CASSPEGGSGANVLTF,TGCGCCAGCAGCCCGGAGGGGGGCTCTGGGGCCAACGTCCTGACTTTC
TRBV2,few,-,TRBJ1-1,CASSPRTALNTEAFF,TGTGCCAGCAGTCCCCGGACAGCCTTGAACACTGAAGCTTTCTTT
TRBV5-6,-,-,TRBJ2-1,CASSIGDTRPYNEQFF,TGTGCCAGCAGCATCGGTGACACCAGACCCTACAATGAGCAGTTCTTC
TRBV15,-,-,TRBJ1-1,CATSRGQREAFF,TGTGCCACCAGCAGAGGACAGCGTGAAGCTTTCTTT
TRBV30,few,-,TRBJ1-2,CAWSVPRGRINYGYTF,TGTGCCTGGAGTGTACCCCGTGGCAGGATTAACTATGGCTACACCTTC
TRBV9,few,TRBD2,TRBJ2-1,CASSATLAGGYNEQFF,TGTGCCAGCAGTGCTACCCTAGCGGGGGGTTACAATGAGCAGTTCTTC
TRBV12-5,-,TRBD1,TRBJ1-1,CASGNRDRDNKNTEAFF,TGTGCTAGTGGTAACCGGGACAGGGACAACAAGAACACTGAAGCTTTCTTT
TRBV27,few,-,TRBJ1-1,CASSFSAGGNTEAFF,TGTGCCAGCAGTTTTAGTGCCGGTGGGAACACTGAAGCTTTCTTT
TRBV13,few,-,TRBJ1-1,CASSLIENTEAFF,TGTGCCAGCAGCTTGATTGAAAACACTGAAGCTTTCTTT
TRBV7-9,-,-,TRBJ2-6,CASSSPTSGANVLTF,TGTGCCAGCAGCTCCCCCACCTCTGGGGCCAACGTCCTGACTTTC
TRBV5-6,-,-,TRBJ1-5,CASSLGGMRNQPQHF,TGTGCCAGCAGCTTGGGGGGGATGCGCAATCAGCCCCAGCATTTT
TRBV11-2,-,-,TRBJ2-1,CASSLDRKGEFF,TGTGCCAGCAGCTTAGATCGGAAGGGTGAGTTCTTC